The rows below give T cell receptor beta chains drawn from one sample of a study of Ad26.COV2.S vaccination and SARS-CoV-2 variants. Data came from immunoSEQ multiplex PCR; TCRdb stores just in-frame clones and leaves some out. The sample has over 400,000 clones, 89% seen once. The specimen was peripheral blood, collected in a trial of Ad26.COV2.S vaccine versus placebo. These receptors all come from a person between 18 and 65 years old who received the Ad26.COV2.S COVID-19 vaccine or a placebo. CDR3s include the opening cysteine and the closing phenylalanine or tryptophan. The order of the fields is clone size, J gene, D gene, V gene, CDR3 protein, CDR3 DNA. A D gene is named only where the DNA matches it firmly. Only part of the rows carry a size: once, few, many, or a class if the clone is expanded.

>.|TRBJ1-5|TRBD1|TRBV9
CASSLTGNNQPQHF
TGTGCCAGCAGCTTGACAGGGAACAATCAGCCCCAGCATTTT
>.|TRBJ1-6|.|TRBV5-1
CASSLGLQGRSSNSPLHF
TGCGCCAGCAGCTTGGGACTTCAGGGGAGATCGAGTAATTCACCCCTCCACTTT
>.|TRBJ1-5|TRBD1|TRBV5-8
CASSLSRDRAVHQPQHF
TGTGCCAGCAGCTTGAGTCGGGACAGGGCGGTTCATCAGCCCCAGCATTTT
>once|TRBJ2-1|.|TRBV9
CASSVGSRTYNEQFF
TGTGCCAGCAGCGTGGGTAGCAGAACCTACAATGAGCAGTTCTTC
>.|TRBJ1-5|.|TRBV18
CASSPPAATRNQPQHF
TGTGCCAGCTCACCTCCGGCAGCGACACGCAATCAGCCCCAGCATTTT
>.|TRBJ1-5|TRBD1|TRBV24-1
CATSEPDRVGVQPQHF
TGTGCCACCAGTGAACCTGACAGGGTGGGTGTTCAGCCCCAGCATTTT
>.|TRBJ2-1|TRBD1|TRBV5-1
CASSLAPQGTNNEQFF
TGCGCCAGCAGCTTGGCTCCACAGGGGACAAACAATGAGCAGTTCTTC
>.|TRBJ2-3|.|TRBV27
CASRLGGSTDTQYF
TGTGCCAGCCGATTGGGCGGCTCCACAGATACGCAGTATTTT
>.|TRBJ1-1|.|TRBV7-6
CASIRGKGLNTEAFF
TGTGCCAGCATTCGGGGTAAGGGATTGAACACTGAAGCTTTCTTT
>.|TRBJ1-2|TRBD1|TRBV5-4
CASSSPRQGFNYGYTF
TGTGCCAGCAGCTCCCCCCGACAGGGATTTAACTATGGCTACACCTTC
>.|TRBJ1-3|.|TRBV6-5
CASSYQPSGNTIYF
TGTGCCAGCAGTTATCAGCCCTCTGGAAACACCATATATTTT
>.|TRBJ2-1|.|TRBV7-6
CASSLAADSSYNEQFF
TGTGCCAGCAGCTTAGCGGCGGATAGCTCCTACAATGAGCAGTTCTTC
>once|TRBJ1-1|.|TRBV7-2
CASSREWGTEAFF
TGTGCCAGCAGCCGAGAGTGGGGCACTGAAGCTTTCTTT
>.|TRBJ2-3|.|TRBV4-3
CASSQDVAGPDTQYF
TGCGCCAGCAGCCAAGATGTGGCGGGCCCAGATACGCAGTATTTT
>.|TRBJ1-1|TRBD1|TRBV2
CASRGQSGTEAFF
TGTGCCAGCAGGGGACAGTCGGGCACTGAAGCTTTCTTT
>.|TRBJ2-3|.|TRBV11-3
CASSSYRSNTQYF
TGTGCCAGCAGTTCTTATCGGTCTAATACGCAGTATTTT
>.|TRBJ2-7|.|TRBV27
CASSLNRRIYEQYF
TGTGCCAGCAGTTTAAACCGCCGGATCTACGAGCAGTACTTC
>.|TRBJ2-3|.|TRBV7-2
CASSFSGHGTDTQYF
TGTGCCAGCAGCTTTTCGGGACACGGCACAGATACGCAGTATTTT
>.|TRBJ2-1|TRBD2|TRBV13
CASSLLAGGVEQFF
TGTGCCAGCAGCTTACTAGCGGGAGGGGTTGAGCAGTTCTTC
>.|TRBJ2-3|.|TRBV5-1
CASAQGEPRVDTQYF
TGCGCCAGCGCGCAGGGCGAACCCAGGGTAGATACGCAGTATTTT
>.|TRBJ2-5|TRBD1|TRBV5-5
CASSLRDRYQETQYF
TGTGCCAGCAGCTTGCGGGACAGATACCAAGAGACCCAGTACTTC
>.|TRBJ2-1|.|TRBV18
CASSLSGASYNEQFF
TGTGCCAGCTCACTTTCCGGTGCCTCGTACAATGAGCAGTTCTTC
>.|TRBJ1-1|TRBD1|TRBV7-9
CASSTRPTGGKTEAFF
TGTGCCAGCAGCACCCGCCCGACAGGGGGGAAAACTGAAGCTTTCTTT
>.|TRBJ2-1|TRBD2|TRBV28
CASSSGLAGGRGEQFF
TGTGCCAGCAGTTCGGGACTAGCGGGGGGTAGGGGCGAGCAGTTCTTC
>.|TRBJ1-5|.|TRBV5-8
CASSLRGYGNQPQHF
TGTGCCAGCAGCTTAAGGGGATATGGCAATCAGCCCCAGCATTTT
>.|TRBJ2-3|TRBD1|TRBV5-1
CASSPGQNSDTQYF
TGCGCCAGCAGCCCGGGACAGAACTCGGATACGCAGTATTTT
>once|TRBJ1-2|TRBD1|TRBV7-9
CASSPGTGSFNYGYTF
TGTGCCAGCAGCCCTGGGACAGGTTCGTTCAACTATGGCTACACCTTC
>.|TRBJ1-6|.|TRBV6-4
CASWGHATPDSYNSPLHF
TGTGCCAGCTGGGGACACGCCACCCCGGACTCCTATAATTCACCCCTCCACTTT
>.|TRBJ2-3|.|TRBV4-3
CASSQDSRGGGDTQYF
TGCGCCAGCAGCCAAGATTCGAGGGGTGGGGGAGATACGCAGTATTTT
>.|TRBJ1-1|.|TRBV2
CASSVAGATEAFF
TGTGCCAGCAGTGTGGCCGGGGCAACTGAAGCTTTCTTT
>.|TRBJ1-2|.|TRBV7-2
CASRQDRSPGGYTF
TGTGCCAGCCGGCAGGATAGGTCTCCTGGAGGCTACACCTTC
>.|TRBJ2-4|.|TRBV15
CATSRGSQGDKNIQYF
TGTGCCACCAGCAGAGGTTCACAGGGCGACAAAAACATTCAGTACTTC
>.|TRBJ2-3|.|TRBV5-4
CASSSPGERADTQYF
TGTGCCAGCAGCTCCCCGGGGGAACGGGCAGATACGCAGTATTTT
>.|TRBJ1-1|.|TRBV19
CASSIARDWSTEAFF
TGTGCCAGTAGTATAGCCAGGGATTGGAGCACTGAAGCTTTCTTT